This passage covers 19 T cell receptor beta chains from one sample sequenced in a study of cytomegalovirus exposure and HLA in healthy donors. A multiplex PCR was run with 60 Vbeta primers and 13 Jbeta primers. Sequenced by immunoSEQ multiplex PCR; TCRdb stores in-frame clones only, minus some. The sample records 240,000 or so clones, about 80% being singletons. Sequenced: PBMCs. The receptors derive from a woman in her fifties or sixties in good health and CMV-seropositive.

This chain uses TRBV10-2 with TRBJ2-7, with 8 positions matching TRBD1. CDR1 WSHSY and CDR2 SAAADI come from the germline V gene. J was trimmed by 0 bases and V by 0 bases; bases with no gene match: 1. The CDR3 spans 15 residues. The CDR3 sequence: CASSESGQVSYEQYF. The CDR3 DNA reads as TGCGCCAGCAGTGAGTCGGGACAGGTCTCCTACGAGCAGTACTTC.

This clone occurred once. The chain combines TRBV30 with TRBJ1-6; 7 nucleotides agree with TRBD1. After removal of 3 bases from V and 7 bases from J, the junction contained 6 bases not matched to a gene. The CDR3 is made up of 14 amino acids. CDR1 and CDR2 from the germline V gene are GTSNPN and SVGIG (reference sequence). The CDR3 region is CAWRPPGGNSPLHF. CDR3 bases: TGTGCCTGGAGACCCCCAGGGGGGAATTCACCCCTCCACTTT.

CDR3 in DNA: TGTGCCAGCAGAGGACAGGGACTCCACGAGCAGTACTTC. Its protein is CASRGQGLHEQYF. This chain links TRBV28 with TRBJ2-7; 8 nucleotides agree with TRBD1. Germline trimming cut 6 bases from V and 5 bases from J; bases unmatched to any gene: 6. CDR3 length equals 13 residues. Germline V gene sequence: CDR1 MDHEN, CDR2 SYDVKM. Together with reference TRBV28 and TRBJ2-7, the CDR3 gives the full variable domain: DVKVTQSSRYLVKRTGEKVFLECVQDMDHENMFWYRQDPGLGLRLIYFSYDVKMKEKGDIPEGYSVSREKKERFSLILESASTNQTSMYLCASRGQGLHEQYFGPGTRLTVT.

V is TRBV10-3 and J is TRBJ1-1; D remains unclear. Trimming left V 4 bases short and J 3 bases short, with 9 bases between. CDR1 is ENHRY, CDR2 SYGVKD, per germline. This CDR3 is 13 amino acids long. CDR3 bases: TGTGCCATCAGTGGTTATCGAGACACTGAAGCTTTCTTT. It encodes CAISGYRDTEAFF.

The gene calls are TRBV10-1 and TRBJ2-3; D ambiguous. In germline, CDR1 is WNHNN, CDR2 SYGVQD (reference sequence). Trimming left V 4 bases short and J 3 bases short, with 11 bases between. The CDR3 contains 14 residues. The DNA of the CDR3 is TGCGCCAGCAGTGGGTCAGGAGCTACAGATACGCAGTATTTT. It codes for CASSGSGATDTQYF.

V is TRBV5-1 and J is TRBJ1-1, with 9 bases that match TRBD1. Germline V gives CDR1 SGHRS, CDR2 YFSETQ. V was clipped by 2 bases and J by 10 bases; unmatched bases: 12. This CDR3 is 15 amino acids long. CDR3 nucleotide sequence: TGCGCCAGCAGCTTAGGGGACAGGGTCTCCTCGCGAGCTTTCTTT. The encoded protein is CASSLGDRVSSRAFF.

This clone was seen a single time. V gene TRBV14 combines with J gene TRBJ2-5; TRBD1 matches 7 bases. CDR1 is SGHDN, CDR2 FVKESK, per germline. This CDR3 region has 17 residues. The trim removed 3 bases at V and 3 bases at J, leaving 13 bases unmatched. The CDR3 reads CASSHNPAGGREETQYF. The CDR3 nucleotides read TGTGCCAGCAGCCATAATCCCGCAGGGGGTAGGGAAGAGACCCAGTACTTC.

In the case of this clone: The junction does not match germline at one end; this may be a read error. The chain employs TRBV4-1 and TRBJ2-1, with 7 positions matching TRBD2. CDR1 and CDR2 from the germline V gene are MGHRA and YSYEKL. The CDR3 covers 17 residues. CDR3 sequence reads: CASSQEGGRERMNGQFF. As DNA, the CDR3 is TGCGCCAGCAGCCAAGAAGGAGGGCGGGAGAGAATGAATGGGCAGTTCTTC.

The chain has TRBV5-1 and TRBJ2-7; 9 nucleotides agree with TRBD2. Germline trimming cut 4 bases from V and 2 bases from J; bases unmatched to any gene: 4. The CDR3 length is 14 residues. CDR1 is SGHRS and CDR2 is YFSETQ in the germline V gene. CDR3 protein: CASSPSGATYEQYF. The CDR3 DNA reads as TGCGCCAGCAGCCCTAGCGGGGCAACCTACGAGCAGTACTTC.

This clone was detected once. The CDR3 sequence: CASSQDWAAPSSGANVLTF. CDR3 DNA: TGCGCCAGCAGCCAAGATTGGGCAGCCCCTTCCTCTGGGGCCAACGTCCTGACTTTC. V gene TRBV4-1 combines with J gene TRBJ2-6; D remains unclear. V gave up 0 bases and J gave up 0 bases, with 15 bases separating them. This CDR3 comprises 19 residues. Germline V gene data show CDR1 as MGHRA and CDR2 as YSYEKL.

This clone was picked up a small number of times. The J gene is TRBJ1-2, the V gene TRBV25-1; D is undetermined. Germline values: CDR1 MGHDK, CDR2 SYGVNS. Trimming stripped 8 bases from V and 3 bases from J, with 13 bases between. The CDR3 runs 13 residues. The chain's CDR3 is CASRDGVDYGYTF. CDR3 nucleotide sequence: TGTGCCAGCCGGGATGGGGTAGACTATGGCTACACCTTC.

V and J are TRBV12-5 and TRBJ2-5, with D possibly TRBD2 on 7 matching bases. The DNA end lines up better with TRBJ2-7; the J call may be wrong. Germline CDR1 LGHNT, CDR2 FRNRAP. This CDR3 spans 15 amino acids. This CDR3 is CASGLRGGALSEQYF. CDR3 nucleotides: TGTGCTAGTGGTTTAAGGGGGGGCGCTTTGTCCGAGCAGTACTTC.

As for this clone: The sample has other DNA sequences that encode this CDR3 too. The CDR3 sequence is CASRGQGNQPQHF. For the CDR3, the DNA is TGTGCCAGCAGGGGACAGGGGAATCAGCCCCAGCATTTT. This rearrangement joins TRBV6-5 to TRBJ1-5; 10 nucleotides align to TRBD1. The CDR3 is made up of 13 amino acids. Germline loops: CDR1 MNHEY, CDR2 SVGAGI. J lost 4 bases, V lost 6 bases, and 0 bases had no gene match.

The chain employs TRBV11-2 and TRBJ1-2, with D unclear. Germline CDR1 and CDR2: SGHAT and FQNNGV. V dropped 0 bases and J dropped 7 bases, with 12 bases sitting between them. CDR3 length: 14 amino acids. The CDR3: CASSLELGGSGYTF. The CDR3 DNA sequence: TGTGCCAGCAGCTTAGAACTGGGAGGGAGTGGCTACACCTTC.

The V and J genes are TRBV18 and TRBJ1-1, with a weak D call TRBD1 (6 bases). V lost 5 bases and J lost 4, with 14 bases in between. This CDR3 contains 14 residues. Germline CDR1 is KGHSH and CDR2 is LQKENI. The CDR3 reads CASSSTQGSTEAFF. CDR3 DNA sequence: TGTGCCAGCTCATCGACACAGGGATCCACTGAAGCTTTCTTT.

The sample holds a few counts of this clone. This sequence joins TRBV14 and TRBJ2-5, with TRBD2 identical over 14 bases. The ends lost 3 bases at V and 7 bases at J; junction bases unmatched: 4. CDR1 and CDR2 from the germline V gene are SGHDN and FVKESK. The CDR3 contains 15 residues. CDR3 loop: CASSQGLAGEGTQYF. In nucleotides, the CDR3 is TGTGCCAGCAGCCAGGGACTAGCGGGAGAGGGGACCCAGTACTTC.

The rearrangement links TRBV9 to TRBJ2-6; 7 positions match TRBD1. Trimming at V came to 0 bases and at J to 3 bases, leaving 6 bases not matched to a gene. The germline V gene has CDR1 SGDLS and CDR2 YYNGEE. This CDR3 comprises 17 residues. In DNA, the CDR3 is TGTGCCAGCAGCGTAGGGAAGGGGGCGGGTGGGGCCAACGTCCTGACTTTC. It yields the protein CASSVGKGAGGANVLTF.

This clone was observed a few times. This rearrangement joins TRBV9 to TRBJ2-7; perhaps TRBD1 as D (6 bases). V gave up 0 bases and J gave up 4 bases, with 11 bases separating them. Germline values: CDR1 SGDLS, CDR2 YYNGEE. There are 14 residues in the CDR3. The CDR3 reads CASSVGNRDYEQYF. The CDR3 nucleotides are TGTGCCAGCAGCGTAGGAAACAGGGATTACGAGCAGTACTTC.

The chain couples TRBV27 to TRBJ2-1; a possible D gene is TRBD2 (6 bases). The germline gives CDR1 MNHEY, CDR2 SMNVEV (reference sequence). The CDR3 is 16 residues long. V was pared by 2 bases and J by 5 bases, with 16 bases between. The CDR3 protein is CASSLLAGRGDNEQFF. DNA for the CDR3: TGTGCCAGCAGTTTACTGGCGGGAAGGGGCGACAATGAGCAGTTCTTC.